This T cell receptor (beta chain) was found in a study of T cells in Graves' hyperthyroidism and ophthalmopathy (dated by TCRdb to about 2019). Study-level background: Peripheral blood was sampled at the time of initial diagnosis, prior to any treatment. To identify TCR V-J signatures that set the groups apart, the researchers used a discovery cohort of 100 patients, made up of 40 to 45 with Graves' ophthalmopathy and 55 to 65 with stable Graves' hyperthyroidism. Prospective prediction of ophthalmopathy was tested in an independent validation cohort consisting of some 20 hyperthyroidism patients and over 15 patients who later progressed to ophthalmopathy. The 95 to 100 discovery patients were randomly divided into training and test sets at a 7:3 ratio. The study also compared thyroid tissue and blood T-cell repertoires from several Graves' hyperthyroidism patients. Following sampling, methimazole starting at 30 mg daily was given to hyperthyroidism patients, and high-dose intravenous methylprednisolone was given to ophthalmopathy patients. The paper describes TCR Vbeta CDR3 sequencing of 135 peripheral blood samples, made up of some 42 ophthalmopathy patients, some 76 hyperthyroidism patients and about 17 progressor patients.

This clonotype has at least ten counts. The specificity of this receptor is unknown. One base away there is no much larger clone; base qualities are not given. The TCR beta CDR3 regions were amplified from the RNA transcripts. For the first round of RT-PCR on the TCR CDR3, the HTBI primer set was used together with the Qiagen OneStep RT-PCR kit. A second multiplex PCR round built the libraries, followed by size selection and purification. Libraries were sequenced paired-end with 100 bp reads on an Illumina HiSeq2000. From the authors' description of their analysis: SOAPnuke was used to process the raw data, throwing out any read that contained adapters or uncalled bases, had a mean Phred below 15, or lacked an exact constant-primer or identifier match. High-quality paired reads were merged with COPE v1.2.5, and unique nucleotide sequences were defined as clonotypes. Clonotypes were aligned to IMGT TRBV, TRBD and TRBJ reference segments using MiTCR v1.1. Only V-J combinations with frequency above 0.0001, covering 99% to 99.2% of repertoires, were analysed. The TCS score was defined as F50 (clonal expansion) divided by E x V (chaos), with BLOSUM62-based TCRdist calculated between CDR3 peptides within each V-J. Welch's t-statistics and random forest reduced just over 500 V-J features to around 14, which were used in a naive Bayes classifier (R e1071). The raw public reads went through TCRdb reprocessing: fastp at Q25, MiXCR clone calling, in-frame beta chains kept. Entries that share a CDR3 protein sequence are merged under the most common genes and DNA. The V and J calls and clone size come from TCRdb's table, not from the authors' own analysis. The sample table contains roughly 360,000 distinct CDR3 sequences; only one count was recorded for roughly 13% of them. The top ten clonotypes cover 20% of the sample.

From the cysteine up to the phenylalanine, the CDR3 has a length of 14 residues. The kept DNA is CDR3 alone, 42 bases in frame from the first base. The V end gives up 5 bases and the J end 5 bases, leaving 5 bases in the junction not matched to a gene. What the study reported, not specific to this receptor: Sample size was not statistically predetermined, and blinding of investigators to group allocation was not performed. Ophthalmopathy was separated from stable hyperthyroidism by a 13 V-J signature model, with about 88% sensitivity and approximately 81% specificity obtained in cross-validation and 80%/75% obtained in testing. Most expanded thyroid clonotypes (frequency above 0.001) were also found in blood, which suggests that blood repertoires may mirror thyroid immune responses. In validation, the model predicted progression to ophthalmopathy a median of about 6 months before onset, with about 64% sensitivity and about 72% specificity.

Hyperthyroidism patients were newly diagnosed, had a disease duration of under 2 months, and were aged 18 to 65 years. The study excluded patients with uncontrolled infections, other autoimmune diseases, pregnancy or lactation. Clinical symptoms, serum thyroxine and TRAb, thyroid ultrasound, and orbital computed tomography formed the basis for the diagnoses. For progressor patients, blood was drawn at the first diagnosis of hyperthyroidism, before any ophthalmopathy symptoms had appeared. PBMCs were separated from roughly 10 ml of fresh peripheral blood using Ficoll-Paque density gradient centrifugation. Patients classed as progressors first received a Graves' hyperthyroidism diagnosis and then went on to develop ophthalmopathy during follow-up. Total RNA was extracted using Trizol reagent, and RNA quality was assessed on an Agilent 2100 Bioanalyzer.

Source material: blood. This TCR derives from a young man with Graves' hyperthyroidism that later progressed to Graves' ophthalmopathy. Recombination linked TRBV12-3 or TRBV12-4 to TRBJ1-2, with 10 junctional bases fitting TRBD1. The DNA is TGTGCCAGCAGTCCGGGACAGGGGTCTTATGGCTACACCTTC. Its protein is CASSPGQGSYGYTF.